Below are 27 T cell receptor beta chains sequenced from a single sample in a study of graft-versus-host responses after intestinal transplantation. Some clones are missing from TCRdb's copy, which holds only in-frame ones; the method was immunoSEQ multiplex PCR. The data show around 40,000 clones, approximately 93% seen once. These receptors have no known antigen. The material was unstimulated CD4+ T cells sorted from spleen or lymph node cells, obtained before transplant. Receptor source: a human donor who was the organ donor for an intestinal transplant.

This clone was seen a single time. The chain is built from TRBV28 and TRBJ1-1; D is ambiguous. Germline values: CDR1 MDHEN, CDR2 SYDVKM. CDR3 size: 12 residues. Trimming removed 1 base at V and 11 bases at J, with 11 bases between. The CDR3 DNA is TGTGCCAGCAGTTTATACCCCTCGGGGGCTTTCTTT. As protein: CASSLYPSGAFF.

The chain has TRBV19 and TRBJ2-6; D is unresolved. The CDR3 totals 12 residues. V lost 5 bases to trimming and J lost 12 bases, with 11 bases between them. CDR1 and CDR2 from the germline V gene are LNHDA and SQIVND (reference sequence). CDR3 amino acids: CASSPDLGVLTF. The CDR3 coding sequence is TGTGCCAGTAGTCCTGATCTGGGCGTCCTGACTTTC.

This chain connects TRBV7-2 to TRBJ2-1; 7 bases fit TRBD2. The junction had 5 bases not matched to a gene; V was cut back by 1 base and J by 2 bases. Per the germline V gene, CDR1 is SGHTA and CDR2 is FQGNSA. The CDR3 is 16 residues long. The CDR3 DNA is TGTGCCAGCAGCTTAGGGGGAGGGAGCCCCTACAATGAGCAGTTCTTC. Translated: CASSLGGGSPYNEQFF.

The chain is built from TRBV4-3 and TRBJ2-1; no clear D gene. V dropped 0 bases and J dropped 4 bases, with 4 bases sitting between them. This CDR3 is 13 amino acids long. Germline V gene lookup returns CDR1 LGHNA and CDR2 YSLEER. CDR3 region: CASSQDKYNEQFF. The CDR3 bases are TGCGCCAGCAGCCAAGACAAATACAATGAGCAGTTCTTC.

The chain recombines TRBV9 with TRBJ2-7; maybe TRBD1 (5 bases). CDR1 and CDR2 from the germline V gene are SGDLS and YYNGEE. Trimming pared 0 bases from V and 9 bases from J, leaving 13 bases between. This CDR3 region has 13 residues. The CDR3 nucleotides are TGTGCCAGCAGCGTAGCCCTCAGGGATTGGCAGTACTTC. Translated, it gives CASSVALRDWQYF.

The V gene is TRBV6-1, the J gene TRBJ1-2; no clear D gene. Germline CDR1 reads MNHNS; CDR2 reads SASEGT. V was pared by 0 bases and J by 8 bases, with 7 bases between. CDR3 length equals 12 residues. This CDR3 reads CASSEAKPGYTF. CDR3 bases: TGTGCCAGCAGTGAAGCAAAGCCAGGCTACACCTTC.

This clone was seen more than once but under ten times. The chain couples TRBV7-2 to TRBJ1-1, with D maybe TRBD1 (6 bases). V was cut by 5 bases and J by 3 bases, with 10 bases left in between. The CDR3 extends over 13 amino acids. The germline V gene encodes CDR1 SGHTA and CDR2 FQGNSA. The CDR3 protein is CASSTQGDTEAFF. The DNA of the CDR3 is TGTGCCAGCAGCACACAGGGAGACACTGAAGCTTTCTTT.

The CDR3 loop is CASSLAPSGGANEQYF. DNA for the CDR3: TGTGCCAGCAGCTTAGCGCCTAGCGGGGGGGCAAACGAGCAGTACTTC. The V call is TRBV7-6, the J call TRBJ2-7; 12 bases agree with TRBD2. Germline V gives CDR1 SGHVS, CDR2 FNYEAQ. Losses at the gene ends were 0 bases for V and 5 bases for J; bases not matched to a gene: 5. This CDR3 comprises 16 residues.

The rearrangement uses TRBV19 and TRBJ1-3; D is unresolved. The CDR3 consists of 14 residues. The germline CDR1 and CDR2 sequences are LNHDA and SQIVND (reference sequence). The V gene lost 5 bases and the J gene lost 0 bases, with 8 bases spanning the gap. In nucleotides, the CDR3 is TGTGCCAGTAGTGGGCAAAACTCTGGAAACACCATATATTTT. Translating gives CASSGQNSGNTIYF. Full variable domain (missing parts from reference TRBV19 and TRBJ1-3): DGGITQSPKYLFRKEGQNVTLSCEQNLNHDAMYWYRQDPGQGLRLIYYSQIVNDFQKGDIAEGYSVSREKKESFPLTVTSAQKNPTAFYLCASSGQNSGNTIYFGEGSWLTVV.

This rearrangement joins TRBV19 to TRBJ1-6; D gene uncertain. Trimming removed 7 bases at V and 5 bases at J, with 12 bases between. The CDR3 has 14 residues. CDR1 is LNHDA, CDR2 SQIVND, per germline (reference sequence). Written as DNA, the CDR3 is TGTGCCAGTACTTGGGTCGGAGATAATTCACCCCTCCACTTT. Its protein is CASTWVGDNSPLHF.

As for this clone: At one end the junction does not follow the germline gene, possibly because of a read error. The chain employs TRBV15 and TRBJ1-2; no clear D. The germline V gene encodes CDR1 LNHNV and CDR2 YYDKDF (reference sequence). This CDR3 has 12 amino acids. DNA of the CDR3: TGTGCCACCAGCAGAGATCTTAGAAGTATCCCCTTC. This translates into CATSRDLRSIPF.

This chain connects TRBV5-1 to TRBJ2-3, with D hard to call. V lost 2 bases to trimming and J lost 1 base, with 5 bases between them. CDR1 is SGHRS and CDR2 is YFSETQ in the germline V gene. This CDR3 has 13 amino acids. CDR3 nucleotides: TGCGCCAGCAGCTTTACAGGCACAGATACGCAGTATTTT. The encoded protein is CASSFTGTDTQYF.

This chain connects TRBV5-3 to TRBJ2-7; the D is unclear. TRBV5-3 is flagged as an ORF with uncertain function. V was cut by 4 bases and J by 1 base, with 6 bases left in between. The CDR3 has 12 amino acids. The CDR3 region has the DNA TGTGCCAGAAGCCCTCGGTCCTACGAGCAGTACTTC. This gives the protein CARSPRSYEQYF.

This clone was seen a handful of times. The rearrangement joins TRBV10-3 to TRBJ1-3, with 8 nucleotides matching TRBD1. CDR3 size: 13 residues. Germline V gives CDR1 ENHRY, CDR2 SYGVKD. Trimming at V came to 10 bases and at J to 4 bases, leaving 6 bases not matched to a gene. The CDR3 nucleotides read TGTGCCACCCGGACAGGGCCAGGAAACACCATATATTTT. It codes for CATRTGPGNTIYF.

The chain recombines TRBV9 with TRBJ1-2; the match to TRBD1 covers 7 bases. In germline, CDR1 is SGDLS, CDR2 YYNGEE. V was clipped by 0 bases and J by 8 bases; unmatched bases: 7. The CDR3 covers 14 residues. The CDR3 here is CASSVDAGTDGYTF. Here the CDR3 DNA reads TGTGCCAGCAGCGTAGATGCCGGGACAGACGGCTACACCTTC. The whole variable domain, filled in from reference TRBV9 and TRBJ1-2, reads DSGVTQTPKHLITATGQRVTLRCSPRSGDLSVYWYQQSLDQGLQFLIQYYNGEERAKGNILERFSAQQFPDLHSELNLSSLELGDSALYFCASSVDAGTDGYTFGSGTRLTVV.

This clone has a single count. The genes are TRBV4-1 and TRBJ2-2, with 13 bases aligning to TRBD2. J gave up 6 bases and V 2 bases, and 6 bases lay outside the gene matches. The CDR3 length is 17 residues. CDR1 MGHRA and CDR2 YSYEKL come from the germline V gene. CDR3 coding DNA: TGCGCCAGCAGCCAAACACTAGCGGGGGGGAAGGCCGGGGAGCTGTTTTTT. It translates to CASSQTLAGGKAGELFF.

The chain carries TRBV21-1 and TRBJ2-1; no DNA check was done on the table's D call, TRBD2. TRBV21-1 is a known pseudogene. This CDR3 has 21 residues. The CDR3 DNA reads as TGTGCCAGCAGCAAAAAACAGCCGGGACTAGCGGGGTGCAGCTCCTACAATGAGCAGTTCTTC. The encoded protein is CASSKKQPGLAGCSSYNEQFF.

This clone came up once. This chain uses TRBV5-6 with TRBJ1-2; the match to TRBD1 covers 9 bases. The germline CDR1 and CDR2 sequences are SGHDT and YYEEEE. V lost 3 bases and J lost 1; bases outside the gene matches: 1. The CDR3 extends over 14 amino acids. The CDR3: CASSWTGVNYGYTF. The DNA of the CDR3 is TGTGCCAGCAGCTGGACAGGGGTTAACTATGGCTACACCTTC.

This clone was seen once. The V call is TRBV6-1, the J call TRBJ2-1, with TRBD2 identical over 12 bases. Germline CDR1 and CDR2: MNHNS and SASEGT. The CDR3 length is 17 residues. The junction had 7 bases not matched to a gene; V was cut back by 4 bases and J by 3 bases. The CDR3, as DNA: TGTGCCAGCAGTGGATATTTGGGACTAGCGGGCTACAATGAGCAGTTCTTC. This translates into CASSGYLGLAGYNEQFF.

The chain joins TRBV7-8 to TRBJ1-1; D not certain. The germline CDR1 and CDR2 sequences are SGHVS and FQNEAQ. This CDR3 has 13 amino acids. V was pared by 1 base and J by 2 bases, with 5 bases between. The CDR3 nucleotides read TGTGCCAGCAGCTTAGTGGAAAACACTGAAGCTTTCTTT. Translated, it gives CASSLVENTEAFF.

The chain links TRBV7-2 to TRBJ1-2, with TRBD1 matching 8 bases. The germline V gene has CDR1 SGHTA and CDR2 FQGNSA. The ends lost 5 bases at V and 0 bases at J; junction bases unmatched: 2. The CDR3 covers 14 residues. The CDR3 protein is CASSPGGANYGYTF. In DNA, the CDR3 is TGTGCCAGCAGCCCAGGGGGCGCTAACTATGGCTACACCTTC.

Turning to this clone: The sample has other DNA sequences that encode this CDR3 too. This chain joins TRBV7-9 and TRBJ1-2; TRBD1 matches 8 bases. Germline-derived CDR1 and CDR2 are SEHNR and FQNEAQ (reference sequence). The CDR3 has 13 amino acids. The junction had 2 bases not matched to a gene; V was cut back by 2 bases and J by 6 bases. The CDR3 region is CASSLTGGNGYTF. In DNA form, the CDR3 reads TGTGCCAGCAGCTTAACAGGGGGTAATGGCTACACCTTC.

This rearrangement joins TRBV5-6 to TRBJ1-1; possible D gene TRBD1, 5 bases. Trimming cost V 0 bases and J 0 bases, with 6 bases left between them. Germline values: CDR1 SGHDT, CDR2 YYEEEE. This CDR3 has 14 amino acids. The CDR3 sequence: CASSLARVNTEAFF. The CDR3 DNA reads as TGTGCCAGCAGCTTGGCCAGGGTGAACACTGAAGCTTTCTTT.

V is TRBV9 and J is TRBJ2-7; 8 nucleotides align to TRBD1. CDR3 length: 15 amino acids. The ends lost 4 bases at V and 2 bases at J; junction bases unmatched: 8. The germline V gene encodes CDR1 SGDLS and CDR2 YYNGEE. CDR3 loop: CASSPQGGSTYEQYF. DNA of the CDR3: TGTGCCAGCAGCCCACAGGGGGGATCTACCTACGAGCAGTACTTC. Filled out from reference TRBV9 and TRBJ2-7, the complete variable domain reads DSGVTQTPKHLITATGQRVTLRCSPRSGDLSVYWYQQSLDQGLQFLIQYYNGEERAKGNILERFSAQQFPDLHSELNLSSLELGDSALYFCASSPQGGSTYEQYFGPGTRLTVT.

The V call is TRBV7-2, the J call TRBJ1-1; the match to TRBD1 covers 9 bases. V trimming: 5 bases; J trimming: 10 bases; junction bases outside the gene matches: 5. CDR1 is SGHTA, CDR2 FQGNSA, per germline. The CDR3 is 12 amino acids. The CDR3 region is CASSDNRGLAFF. DNA for the CDR3: TGTGCCAGCAGCGATAACAGGGGGCTAGCTTTCTTT. Combining the CDR3 with reference TRBV7-2 and TRBJ1-1 gives the whole variable domain GAGVSQSPSNKVTEKGKDVELRCDPISGHTALYWYRQSLGQGLEFLIYFQGNSAPDKSGLPSDRFSAERTGGSVSTLTIQRTQQEDSAVYLCASSDNRGLAFFGQGTRLTVV.

The V gene is TRBV29-1, the J gene TRBJ2-1; 11 bases fit TRBD2. This CDR3 spans 15 amino acids. J was trimmed by 3 bases and V by 6 bases; bases with no gene match: 7. Germline assignment: CDR1 SQVTM and CDR2 ANQGSEA. The DNA for the CDR3 is TGCAGCGTGACGATTACTAGCGGGGGCTACAATGAGCAGTTCTTC. This codes for CSVTITSGGYNEQFF.

The sample holds one count of this clone. This chain links TRBV6-6 with TRBJ1-5, with 7 nucleotides matching TRBD1. V shed 6 bases and J 2 bases; nucleotides not matched to a gene: 4. Germline-derived CDR1 and CDR2 are MNHNY and SVGAGI (reference sequence). This CDR3 comprises 14 residues. This chain's CDR3 is CASRQGTGNQPQHF. The CDR3 nucleotides are TGTGCCAGCAGACAGGGGACCGGCAATCAGCCCCAGCATTTT.